The T cell receptor beta chain described here comes from a study of shared clonotypes between healthy human individuals. The CDR3 has 13 residues. Looked up from germline, CDR1 is SGHRS and CDR2 is YFSETQ. Deletions cut 3 bases from V and 7 bases from J, with 10 bases between. Using immunoSEQ multiplex PCR, the repertoire was profiled, and TCRdb retains in-frame clones only, with some absent. This sample has 1,400,000 or so clones, with about 98.5% found just once. The TCR comes from a man aged 25 to 40 in good health. Material: naive CD4+ T cells sorted from blood. The sample's subset: CD45RA+ positively selected. The chain employs TRBV5-1 and TRBJ1-4, with D maybe TRBD1 (5 bases). CDR3 nucleotide sequence: TGCGCCAGCAGCTCCGGGGCGCGTGAAAAACTGTTTTTT. Translated: CASSSGAREKLFF.